This T cell receptor (beta chain) emerged from a study of cytomegalovirus exposure and HLA in healthy donors. Findings and caveats of the study: A later analysis showed HLA-associated TCR beta chains outstripping equally common others in clonal expansion.

PCR primers comprised 60 Vbeta and 13 Jbeta primers. The data were produced by immunoSEQ multiplex PCR, yet TCRdb's version contains in-frame clones alone and is incomplete. The table includes roughly 100,000 clones, roughly 79% detected once. Looked up from germline, CDR1 is MGHRA and CDR2 is YSYEKL. Unmatched junction bases numbered 9, after V lost 6 bases and J lost 8 bases. The CDR3 has 14 residues. A word on this clone: Its antigen is not identified.

This chain uses TRBV4-1 with TRBJ1-2, with 10 bases aligning to TRBD1. This receptor was obtained from a male donor in good health and CMV-seronegative. The specimen sequenced was PBMCs. The CDR3 region has the DNA TGCGCCAGCAGTCATCCGGGACAGGGGCTAGGCTACACCTTC. Translating gives CASSHPGQGLGYTF.